The 27 T cell receptor beta chains listed next were all sequenced from one sample in a study of cytomegalovirus exposure and HLA in healthy donors. Clones were sequenced by immunoSEQ multiplex PCR, and TCRdb holds only the in-frame ones, with some missing. This table holds tens of thousands of clones, approximately 95% found once. Input material: PBMCs. These receptors came from a woman in her late teens or twenties in good health and CMV-seronegative.

CDR3 in DNA: TGCGCCAGCAGCCAGGATAGACTAGCGGGAGGGCCGAGCTCCTACGAGCAGTACTTC. Amino acid sequence: CASSQDRLAGGPSSYEQYF. This sequence joins TRBV4-1 and TRBJ2-7, with TRBD2 identical over 14 bases. The germline gives CDR1 MGHRA, CDR2 YSYEKL. The CDR3 is 19 amino acids. The trim removed 3 bases at V and 0 bases at J, leaving 10 bases unmatched.

The chain combines TRBV11-2 with TRBJ1-1; tentatively, D is TRBD1 (6 bases). V was pared by 0 bases and J by 9 bases, with 11 bases between. Germline lookup yields CDR1 SGHAT and CDR2 FQNNGV. The CDR3 has 13 amino acids. CDR3 coding DNA: TGTGCCAGCAGCTTAGAGGTCCAGGGGAAAGCTTTCTTT. Encoded protein: CASSLEVQGKAFF.

This chain joins TRBV4-1 and TRBJ2-2; the D gene is possibly TRBD1 (5 bases). This CDR3 contains 15 residues. Deletions cut 2 bases from V and 7 bases from J, with 14 bases between. Germline CDR1 and CDR2: MGHRA and YSYEKL. The CDR3 DNA reads TGCGCCAGCAGCCAAATCCTGCCGACAGTCGGGGAGCTGTTTTTT. Translating gives CASSQILPTVGELFF.

In the case of this clone: Other DNA sequences of this sample code for an identical CDR3. The chain has TRBV2 and TRBJ2-5, with D maybe TRBD2 (6 bases). Germline CDR1 is SNHLY and CDR2 is FYNNEI. This CDR3 region has 14 residues. The V gene lost 1 base and the J gene lost 2 bases, with 8 bases spanning the gap. The CDR3 DNA reads TGTGCCAGCAGTGAAGTACTAGCACAAGAGACCCAGTACTTC. It yields the protein CASSEVLAQETQYF.

The chain combines TRBV5-8 with TRBJ2-5; D ambiguous. V dropped 2 bases and J dropped 5 bases, with 13 bases sitting between them. CDR1 and CDR2 (germline): SGHTS, YDEGEE. CDR3 length equals 14 residues. DNA of the CDR3: TGTGCCAGCAGCTTTAGCCAGTTCCTCGAGACCCAGTACTTC. Its translation is CASSFSQFLETQYF.

This chain links TRBV11-2 with TRBJ2-1; tentatively, D is TRBD1 (5 bases). The CDR3 spans 15 residues. Trimming cost V 5 bases and J 0 bases, with 11 bases left between them. Germline lookup yields CDR1 SGHAT and CDR2 FQNNGV. The CDR3 nucleotides are TGTGCCAGCAGCCCCCAGGGATCCTCCTACAATGAGCAGTTCTTC. Translated, it gives CASSPQGSSYNEQFF.

This chain links TRBV4-1 with TRBJ1-1; 9 bases are a match to TRBD1. This CDR3 contains 18 residues. CDR1 MGHRA and CDR2 YSYEKL come from the germline V gene. J was trimmed by 3 bases and V by 4 bases; bases with no gene match: 15. CDR3 coding DNA: TGCGCCAGCAGCCCCCGACAGGGGGGTGCCATGGACCACACTGAAGCTTTCTTT. As protein: CASSPRQGGAMDHTEAFF.

The chain joins TRBV2 to TRBJ2-1, with D perhaps TRBD2 (6 bases). CDR3 length: 15 residues. Germline-derived CDR1 and CDR2 are SNHLY and FYNNEI. V was cut by 2 bases and J by 6 bases, with 14 bases left in between. This CDR3 is CASSEMGLGGNEQFF. CDR3 sequence (DNA): TGTGCCAGCAGTGAAATGGGTCTCGGGGGCAATGAGCAGTTCTTC.

The chain uses TRBV7-8 and TRBJ1-4, with 10 bases that match TRBD1. CDR1 and CDR2 (germline): SGHVS, FQNEAQ. With V trimmed by 0 bases and J by 0 bases, 10 bases remained unmatched. The CDR3 is 20 amino acids. The CDR3 nucleotides are TGTGCCAGCAGCTTAGCGCTTCGGACAGGGGGTACTACAACTAATGAAAAACTGTTTTTT. It yields the protein CASSLALRTGGTTTNEKLFF.

This clone was found once. The chain couples TRBV30 to TRBJ2-7; 7 nucleotides agree with TRBD1. Trimming at V came to 0 bases and at J to 8 bases, leaving 7 bases not matched to a gene. The length of the CDR3 is 13 residues. Germline V gene lookup returns CDR1 GTSNPN and CDR2 SVGIG (reference sequence). The CDR3 bases are TGTGCCTGGAGTGTACTCCAGGGACAGAAGCAGTACTTC. Translation: CAWSVLQGQKQYF.

V and J are TRBV2 and TRBJ2-7, with unresolved D. Germline CDR1 reads SNHLY; CDR2 reads FYNNEI. The length of the CDR3 is 13 residues. The V end was cut by 3 bases, the J end by 3 bases, with 9 bases between. The CDR3 bases are TGTGCCAGCAGTGAGGAGAGTTACTACGAGCAGTACTTC. Amino acid sequence: CASSEESYYEQYF.

The rearrangement uses TRBV5-4 and TRBJ1-2; D might be TRBD1 (5 bases). Germline V lookup: CDR1 SGHNT, CDR2 YYREEE (reference sequence). The V end was cut by 2 bases, the J end by 7 bases, with 9 bases between. This CDR3 has 12 amino acids. The CDR3 loop is CASSFPQGGYTF. The DNA of the CDR3 is TGTGCCAGCAGCTTCCCTCAGGGTGGCTACACCTTC. Drawing the rest from reference TRBV5-4 and TRBJ1-2, the complete variable domain is ETGVTQSPTHLIKTRGQQVTLRCSSQSGHNTVSWYQQALGQGPQFIFQYYREEENGRGNFPPRFSGLQFPNYSSELNVNALELDDSALYLCASSFPQGGYTFGSGTRLTVV.

The V call is TRBV27, the J call TRBJ2-5; possible D gene TRBD1, 6 bases. Per germline, CDR1 MNHEY and CDR2 SMNVEV (reference sequence). With 6 bases removed from V and 1 base from J, the gap between germline ends came to 15 bases. The CDR3 sequence is 15 residues long. CDR3 DNA sequence: TGTGCCAGCAGCCGAGAAGGGACATCCCAAGAGACCCAGTACTTC. This gives the protein CASSREGTSQETQYF.

The rearrangement joins TRBV7-2 to TRBJ2-2; D not resolved. Trimming cost V 4 bases and J 7 bases, with 13 bases left between them. This CDR3 is 14 amino acids long. From germline, CDR1 is SGHTA and CDR2 FQGNSA. The CDR3 DNA sequence: TGTGCCAGCAGCTCCGAGCGACTCGTCGGGGAGCTGTTTTTT. Amino acid sequence: CASSSERLVGELFF.

Concerning this clone itself: The sample contains more than one DNA sequence encoding this CDR3. V gene TRBV30 combines with J gene TRBJ1-5; 7 nucleotides align to TRBD1. The V segment lost 5 bases and the J segment 6 bases; nucleotides outside the gene matches: 7. The CDR3 runs 13 residues. Germline V lookup: CDR1 GTSNPN, CDR2 SVGIG (reference sequence). The CDR3 is CAWSGQGGQPQHF. The CDR3 DNA reads as TGTGCCTGGTCAGGGCAGGGGGGTCAGCCCCAGCATTTT.

The chain joins TRBV14 to TRBJ2-7; weak D call: TRBD1 (6 bases). The V gene's germline CDR1 is SGHDN and CDR2 FVKESK. Trimming pared 1 base from V and 7 bases from J, leaving 14 bases between. The CDR3 runs 14 residues. CDR3 sequence: CASSQGPRGREQYF. Written as DNA, the CDR3 is TGTGCCAGCAGCCAAGGCCCCAGGGGAAGGGAGCAGTACTTC.

There are a few counts of this clone. The rearrangement uses TRBV2 and TRBJ2-3; D might be TRBD2 (6 bases). CDR1 is SNHLY, CDR2 FYNNEI, per germline. The CDR3 totals 15 residues. Deletions cut 5 bases from V and 6 bases from J, with 18 bases between. The CDR3 region has the DNA TGTGCCAGCAGTTCCACCGGGACTGGCGCCGATACGCAGTATTTT. Amino acid sequence: CASSSTGTGADTQYF.

This clone was seen only once. The genes are TRBV29-1 and TRBJ2-7; the match to TRBD2 covers 8 bases. Germline CDR1 is SQVTM and CDR2 is ANQGSEA. The trim removed 1 base at V and 7 bases at J, leaving 9 bases unmatched. This CDR3 spans 14 amino acids. Here the CDR3 DNA reads TGCAGCGTTGAAGTCCCGGGAGGGCCGGGGGAGCAGTACTTC. It is translated as CSVEVPGGPGEQYF.

This chain connects TRBV7-3 to TRBJ2-2; no firm D call. The V end lost 5 bases, the J end lost 2 bases, and 6 bases lay between the germline ends. This CDR3 comprises 13 residues. Germline V CDR1 and CDR2: SGHTA, FQGTGA. CDR3 coding DNA: TGTGCCAGCAGCCCCCAAAACACCGGGGAGCTGTTTTTT. Amino acids: CASSPQNTGELFF.

CDR3 sequence (DNA): TGTGCCAGCAGAGCCGCGGGGGCCCTTGGCAATCAGCCCCAGCATTTT. Its translation is CASRAAGALGNQPQHF. This sequence joins TRBV28 and TRBJ1-5; maybe TRBD1 (6 bases). The V end was cut by 6 bases, the J end by 2 bases, with 17 bases between. Germline V CDR1 and CDR2: MDHEN, SYDVKM. The CDR3 runs to 16 residues.

The chain employs TRBV28 and TRBJ2-7; D unresolved. V dropped 5 bases and J dropped 5 bases, with 4 bases sitting between them. CDR1 and CDR2 from the germline V gene are MDHEN and SYDVKM. The CDR3 is 10 residues long. CDR3 sequence reads: CASSHHEQYF. The CDR3 DNA reads TGTGCCAGCAGTCATCACGAGCAGTACTTC.

This chain joins TRBV18 and TRBJ1-2; no firm D call. Trimming removed 3 bases at V and 10 bases at J, with 9 bases between. The CDR3 runs 11 residues. CDR1 is KGHSH and CDR2 is LQKENI in the germline V gene. The CDR3 is CASSPSGDYTF. The DNA of the CDR3 is TGTGCCAGCTCACCTTCCGGAGACTACACCTTC.

The chain couples TRBV6-5 to TRBJ1-4; D is unresolved. From germline, CDR1 is MNHEY and CDR2 SVGAGI. The CDR3 has 12 residues. V lost 5 bases and J 11 bases, leaving 12 bases between the germline ends. The CDR3 nucleotides read TGTGCCAGCAGTAGCTCGGGGTTGAAACTGTTTTTT. Translation gives CASSSSGLKLFF.

The V gene is TRBV7-2, the J gene TRBJ2-2; possibly TRBD1 for D (6 bases). Germline V gene lookup returns CDR1 SGHTA and CDR2 FQGNSA. CDR3 length: 14 amino acids. Trimming removed 1 base at V and 3 bases at J, with 6 bases between. Here the CDR3 DNA reads TGTGCCAGCAGCTTAGACAGGGACACCGGGGAGCTGTTTTTT. Translated: CASSLDRDTGELFF. The whole variable domain, remainder taken from reference TRBV7-2 and TRBJ2-2, is GAGVSQSPSNKVTEKGKDVELRCDPISGHTALYWYRQSLGQGLEFLIYFQGNSAPDKSGLPSDRFSAERTGGSVSTLTIQRTQQEDSAVYLCASSLDRDTGELFFGEGSRLTVL.

This chain connects TRBV7-8 to TRBJ1-1; possibly TRBD1 for D (5 bases). Germline loops: CDR1 SGHVS, CDR2 FQNEAQ. The CDR3 totals 14 residues. The V end lost 5 bases, the J end lost 4 bases, and 14 bases lay between the germline ends. For the CDR3, the DNA is TGTGCCAGCAGCCCGTCCTCCCAGGGCACTGAAGCTTTCTTT. Encoded protein: CASSPSSQGTEAFF. Full variable domain (outside the CDR3, taken from reference TRBV7-8 and TRBJ1-1): GAGVSQSPRYKVAKRGQDVALRCDPISGHVSLFWYQQALGQGPEFLTYFQNEAQLDKSGLPSDRFFAERPEGSVSTLKIQRTQQEDSAVYLCASSPSSQGTEAFFGQGTRLTVV.

This clone was recorded only once. The chain is built from TRBV27 and TRBJ1-2; D not certain. CDR1 is MNHEY, CDR2 SMNVEV, per germline (reference sequence). V was shortened by 6 bases and J by 0 bases, with 8 bases between the two germline ends. The length of the CDR3 is 13 residues. The DNA of the CDR3 is TGTGCCAGCAGGACTTACTCTAACTATGGCTACACCTTC. It yields the protein CASRTYSNYGYTF.

The V gene is TRBV20-1, the J gene TRBJ1-2; D gene ambiguous. There are 11 residues in the CDR3. The V end lost 3 bases, the J end lost 7 bases, and 9 bases lay between the germline ends. CDR1 and CDR2 (germline): DFQATT, SNEGSKA (reference sequence). The DNA of the CDR3 is TGCAGTGCTAGTTTCGGGTCTGGCTACACCTTC. This sequence encodes CSASFGSGYTF.